The T cell receptor (beta chain) described here comes from a study of graft-versus-host responses after intestinal transplantation (dated by TCRdb to 2020 to 2022). As for the study more broadly: The transplants that recipients received were multivisceral, liver-intestinal, or isolated intestinal. All recipients received anti-thymocyte globulin induction followed by maintenance tacrolimus and steroids for around three years. After intestinal transplantation, graft-versus-host and host-versus-graft alloreactive T cell clones were followed in the graft, circulation and bone marrow using bulk TCR-beta CDR3 sequencing. Alloreactive clones were identified by sequencing pre-transplant mixed lymphocyte reaction products and comparing them with unstimulated pre-transplant donor and recipient T cells. Of the 20 to 25 intestinal transplant recipients enrolled in the cohort, one of whom was a retransplant, a few patients without pretransplant specimens were excluded. Donor T cell macrochimerism was defined as a peak of at least 4% donor T cells among recipient peripheral blood mononuclear cells. Instead of going to the commercial service, samples from three later patients were sequenced in-house on an Illumina MiSeq and processed with MiXCR. Study-wide findings and limitations: The conclusions were limited by the relatively low number and heterogeneity of the intestinal transplant patients. Peak levels of circulating GvH clones were associated with declines in HvG clones early after transplant. GvH clones were found in recipient bone marrow, and some of the GvH clones appeared earlier in ileal mucosa or blood, which is consistent with an intestinal mucosal origin. In the allografts of patients with donor T cell macrochimerism, GvH to HvG T cell clonal ratios were high.

Library generation was performed with the immunoSEQ multiplex PCR assay. In most patients, genomic DNA was isolated using the Qiagen DNeasy Blood and Tissue Kit and sent frozen to Adaptive Biotechnologies for TCR sequencing. For most patients, genomic DNA was subjected to high-throughput TCR-beta CDR3 sequencing by Adaptive Biotechnologies. The paper's processing steps were these. Adaptive's ImmunoSEQ software supplied the TCR sequencing data for around 17 patients, while MiXCR and VDJtools were used to process a few other patients. To correct CD4 versus CD8 sorting errors, sequences present in both subsets at a frequency ratio below 5:1 were removed. CDR3 nucleotide sequences shared between donor and recipient were removed because the origin of such sequences could not be assigned. Alloreactive clones required at least 2-fold expansion over unstimulated cells and minimum CFSE-low frequency of 0.002% (template counts) or 0.001% (read counts). A clone was considered mappable if detected in the sequenced pre-transplant spleen, lymph node, or MLR CFSE-low populations of the donor or recipient. Cumulative frequency of alloreactive clones was calculated as a percentage of all sequences weighted by copy number. As stored in TCRdb, this immuneACCESS dataset retains in-frame rearrangements with V and J assigned. A fraction of the clones does not appear; measured against another copy, unresolved V genes explain less than half of the discrepancy, and the remainder lacks a known reason. V and J calls plus clone size are reproduced from that table; the DNA served to infer D and trimming. In all, the sample holds approximately 76,000 clones, and nearly 85% of those were seen once. Jointly, the top ten make up 0.35% to 0.5% of the sample.

From a lookup of the germline V gene, CDR1 and CDR2 are SGHRS and YFSETQ. The CDR3 holds 15 amino acids from the cysteine to the phenylalanine. Kept here is only the CDR3 DNA, which spans 45 bases and is read in frame from base 1. V drops 0 bases and J drops 8 bases, leaving 15 bases in between. Of note for this clone: This receptor's antigen is unknown. The sample holds no much larger clone one base away, and base qualities are not on file.

The label giving this sample's time point can be read as: cells obtained before transplantation from donor or recipient. CD3+CD4+ and CD3+CD8+ populations were FACS-sorted from unstimulated pre-transplant donor and recipient cells taken from spleen or lymph nodes. The chain uses TRBV5-1 and TRBJ2-1; the best D guess is TRBD2, with 5 bases matching. The clonotype was recovered from a human donor who was the organ donor for an intestinal transplant. The sample was unstimulated CD4+ T cells sorted from spleen or lymph node cells, taken before transplant. The nucleotides read TGCGCCAGCAGCTTGGAGGACTCACGGACGGATGAGCAGTTCTTC. This translates into CASSLEDSRTDEQFF.